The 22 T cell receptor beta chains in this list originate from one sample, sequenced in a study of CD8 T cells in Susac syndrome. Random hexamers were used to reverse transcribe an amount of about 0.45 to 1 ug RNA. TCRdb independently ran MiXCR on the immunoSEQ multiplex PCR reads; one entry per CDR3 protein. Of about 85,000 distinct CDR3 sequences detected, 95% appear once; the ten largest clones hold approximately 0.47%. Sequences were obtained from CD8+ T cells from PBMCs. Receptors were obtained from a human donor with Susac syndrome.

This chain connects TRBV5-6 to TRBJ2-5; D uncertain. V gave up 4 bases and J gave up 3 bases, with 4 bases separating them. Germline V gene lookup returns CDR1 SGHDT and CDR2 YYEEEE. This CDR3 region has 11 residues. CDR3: CASSHKETQYF. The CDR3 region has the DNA TGTGCCAGCAGCCATAAAGAGACCCAGTACTTC.

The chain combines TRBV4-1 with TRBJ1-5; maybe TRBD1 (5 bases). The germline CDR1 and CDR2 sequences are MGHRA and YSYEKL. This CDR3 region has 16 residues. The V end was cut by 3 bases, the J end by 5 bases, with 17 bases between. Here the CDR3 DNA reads TGCGCCAGCAGCCAGATGGCGGGGGACTGGGATCAGCCCCAGCATTTT. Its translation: CASSQMAGDWDQPQHF.

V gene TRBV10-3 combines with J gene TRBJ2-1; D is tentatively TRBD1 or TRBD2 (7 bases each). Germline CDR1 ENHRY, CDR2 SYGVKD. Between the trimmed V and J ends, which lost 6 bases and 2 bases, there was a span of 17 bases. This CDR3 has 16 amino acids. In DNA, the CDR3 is TGTGCCATCAGGCAAGGGGAGGGGGCGGCCTACAATGAGCAGTTCTTC. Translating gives CAIRQGEGAAYNEQFF.

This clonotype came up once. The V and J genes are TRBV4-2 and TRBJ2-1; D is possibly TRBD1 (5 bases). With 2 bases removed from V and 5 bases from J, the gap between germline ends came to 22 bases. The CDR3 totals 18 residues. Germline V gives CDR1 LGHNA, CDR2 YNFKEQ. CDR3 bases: TGTGCCAGCAGCCAATCACAGTGGTCAGGGATCTTCAACAATGAGCAGTTCTTC. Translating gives CASSQSQWSGIFNNEQFF.

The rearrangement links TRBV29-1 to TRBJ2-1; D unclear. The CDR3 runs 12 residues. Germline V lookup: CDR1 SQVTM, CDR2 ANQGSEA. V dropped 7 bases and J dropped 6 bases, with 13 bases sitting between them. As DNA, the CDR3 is TGCAGCGCTATAAAGGGCTTCAATGAGCAGTTCTTC. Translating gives CSAIKGFNEQFF.

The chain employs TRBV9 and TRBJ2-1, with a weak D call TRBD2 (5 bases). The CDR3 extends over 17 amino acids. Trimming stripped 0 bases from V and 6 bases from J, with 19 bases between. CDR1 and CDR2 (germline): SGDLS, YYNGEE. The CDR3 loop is CASSVDGDRGLANEQFF. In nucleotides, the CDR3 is TGTGCCAGCAGCGTAGACGGGGATCGGGGTTTGGCCAATGAGCAGTTCTTC.

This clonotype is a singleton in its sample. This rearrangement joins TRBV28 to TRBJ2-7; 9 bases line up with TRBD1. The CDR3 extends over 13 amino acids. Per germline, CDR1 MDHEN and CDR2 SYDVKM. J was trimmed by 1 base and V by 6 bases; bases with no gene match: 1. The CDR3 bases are TGTGCCAGCAGGGGACAGGGATCCTACGAGCAGTACTTC. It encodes CASRGQGSYEQYF.

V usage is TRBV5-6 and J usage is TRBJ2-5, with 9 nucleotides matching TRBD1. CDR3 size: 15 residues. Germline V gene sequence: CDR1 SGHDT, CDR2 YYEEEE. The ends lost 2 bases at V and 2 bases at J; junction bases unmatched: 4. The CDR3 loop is CASSFAGTGQETQYF. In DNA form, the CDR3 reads TGTGCCAGCAGCTTCGCCGGGACAGGGCAAGAGACCCAGTACTTC.

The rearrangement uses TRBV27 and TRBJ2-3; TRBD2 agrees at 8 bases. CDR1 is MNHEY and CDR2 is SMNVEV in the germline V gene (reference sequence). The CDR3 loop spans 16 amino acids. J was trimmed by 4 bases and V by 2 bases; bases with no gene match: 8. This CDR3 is CASSLMGNGGADTQYF. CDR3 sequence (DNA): TGTGCCAGCAGTTTAATGGGCAACGGGGGGGCAGATACGCAGTATTTT.

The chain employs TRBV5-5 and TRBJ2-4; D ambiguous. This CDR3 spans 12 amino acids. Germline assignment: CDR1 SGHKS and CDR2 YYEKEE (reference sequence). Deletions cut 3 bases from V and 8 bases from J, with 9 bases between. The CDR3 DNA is TGTGCCAGCAGCTCGGCCGAGGACATTCAGTACTTC. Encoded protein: CASSSAEDIQYF.

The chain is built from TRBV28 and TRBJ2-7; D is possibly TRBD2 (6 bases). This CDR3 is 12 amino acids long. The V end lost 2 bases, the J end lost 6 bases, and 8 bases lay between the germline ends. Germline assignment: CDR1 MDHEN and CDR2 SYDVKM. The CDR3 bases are TGTGCCAGCAGTTTAGACGGGAGCGAGCAGTACTTC. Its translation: CASSLDGSEQYF.

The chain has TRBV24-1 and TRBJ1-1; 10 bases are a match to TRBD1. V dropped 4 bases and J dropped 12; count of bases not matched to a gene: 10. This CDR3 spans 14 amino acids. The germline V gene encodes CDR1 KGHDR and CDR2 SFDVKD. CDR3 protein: CATSDRTGTGEPFF. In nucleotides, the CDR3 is TGTGCCACCAGTGACCGAACAGGGACAGGGGAACCTTTCTTT.

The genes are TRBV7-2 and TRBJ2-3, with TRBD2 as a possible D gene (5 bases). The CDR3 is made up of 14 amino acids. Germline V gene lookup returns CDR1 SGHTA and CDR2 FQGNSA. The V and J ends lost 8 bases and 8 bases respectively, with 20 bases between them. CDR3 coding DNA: TGTGCCAGCGTCCGGGCGGGCCGGACGGGTACGCAGTATTTT. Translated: CASVRAGRTGTQYF. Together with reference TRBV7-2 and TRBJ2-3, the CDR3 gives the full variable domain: GAGVSQSPSNKVTEKGKDVELRCDPISGHTALYWYRQSLGQGLEFLIYFQGNSAPDKSGLPSDRFSAERTGGSVSTLTIQRTQQEDSAVYLCASVRAGRTGTQYFGPGTRLTVL.

CDR3 loop: CSAIDGGRTDNEQFF. The CDR3 DNA sequence: TGCAGTGCTATAGACGGGGGAAGGACTGACAATGAGCAGTTCTTC. The chain employs TRBV20-1 and TRBJ2-1, with D possibly matching TRBD2 (6 bases). Trimming left V 4 bases short and J 5 bases short, with 18 bases between. CDR1 and CDR2 (germline): DFQATT, SNEGSKA (reference sequence). The CDR3 extends over 15 amino acids.

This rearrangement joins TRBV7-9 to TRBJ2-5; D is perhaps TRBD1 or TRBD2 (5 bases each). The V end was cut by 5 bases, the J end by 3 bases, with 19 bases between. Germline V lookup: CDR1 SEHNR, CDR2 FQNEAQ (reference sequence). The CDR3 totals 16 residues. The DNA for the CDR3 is TGTGCCAGCAGCCAGGGTAGGGAGTATCGGAAAGAGACCCAGTACTTC. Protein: CASSQGREYRKETQYF.

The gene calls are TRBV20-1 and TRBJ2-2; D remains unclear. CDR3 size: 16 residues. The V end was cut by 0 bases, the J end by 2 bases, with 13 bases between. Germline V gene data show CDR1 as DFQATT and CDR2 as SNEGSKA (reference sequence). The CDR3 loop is CSARDPRTTNTGELFF. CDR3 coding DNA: TGCAGTGCTAGAGATCCCCGGACGACTAACACCGGGGAGCTGTTTTTT.

CDR3 in DNA: TGTGCCAGCAGTGCACTAGCGGGTAGCACAGATACGCAGTATTTT. This translates into CASSALAGSTDTQYF. V is TRBV27 and J is TRBJ2-3; TRBD2 agrees at 9 bases. Unmatched junction bases numbered 3, after V lost 5 bases and J lost 0 bases. Per germline, CDR1 MNHEY and CDR2 SMNVEV (reference sequence). The CDR3 has 15 amino acids.

CDR3 amino acids: CASSLGVNEQYF. Here the CDR3 DNA reads TGTGCCAGCAGCTTAGGAGTTAACGAGCAGTACTTC. This sequence joins TRBV7-9 and TRBJ2-7; D is undetermined. This CDR3 spans 12 amino acids. Trimming cost V 1 base and J 5 bases, with 6 bases left between them. CDR1 SEHNR and CDR2 FQNEAQ come from the germline V gene (reference sequence).

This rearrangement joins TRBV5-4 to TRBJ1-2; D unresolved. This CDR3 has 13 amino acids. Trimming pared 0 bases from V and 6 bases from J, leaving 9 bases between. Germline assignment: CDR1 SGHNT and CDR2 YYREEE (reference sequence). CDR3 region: CASSLAPQDGYTF. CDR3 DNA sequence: TGTGCCAGCAGCTTGGCCCCCCAGGATGGCTACACCTTC.

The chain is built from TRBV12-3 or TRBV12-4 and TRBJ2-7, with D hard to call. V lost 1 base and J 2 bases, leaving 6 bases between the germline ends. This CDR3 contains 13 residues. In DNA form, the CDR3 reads TGTGCCAGCAGTTTAGGATCCCCCTACGAGCAGTACTTC. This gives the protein CASSLGSPYEQYF.

The CDR3 nucleotides read TGTGCCAGCAGCTGGGGGCGGGTAGATAACAATGAGCAGTTCTTC. Its protein product is CASSWGRVDNNEQFF. V gene TRBV11-3 combines with J gene TRBJ2-1; D may be TRBD1 (6 bases). This CDR3 region has 15 residues. Germline CDR1 reads SGHNT; CDR2 reads YENEEA. V was trimmed by 4 bases and J by 5 bases, leaving 15 bases between them.

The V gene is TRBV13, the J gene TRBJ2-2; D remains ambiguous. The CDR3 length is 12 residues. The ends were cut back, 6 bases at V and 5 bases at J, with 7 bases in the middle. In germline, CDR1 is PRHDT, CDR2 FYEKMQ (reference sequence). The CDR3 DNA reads TGTGCCAGCAGGGAGCCAACCGGGGAGCTGTTTTTT. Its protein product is CASREPTGELFF. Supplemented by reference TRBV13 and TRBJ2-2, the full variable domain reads AAGVIQSPRHLIKEKRETATLKCYPIPRHDTVYWYQQGPGQDPQFLISFYEKMQSDKGSIPDRFSAQQFSDYHSELNMSSLELGDSALYFCASREPTGELFFGEGSRLTVL.